This is a list of T cell receptor beta chains from one sample in a study of blood T cell repertoires in COVID-19. Libraries were prepared by immunoSEQ multiplex PCR; TCRdb keeps only in-frame clonotypes and omits some of them. The table has over 120,000 clones, approximately 87% seen once. The source material was PBMCs or T cells enriched from blood (not recorded which). These receptor sequences come from a man aged 55 to 70 who had recovered from COVID-19. CDR3s include the opening cysteine and the closing phenylalanine or tryptophan. The order of the fields is CDR3 length, clone size, V gene, J gene, D gene, CDR3 protein, CDR3 DNA. The D gene is left open where the match is weak. Not every row has a clone size; where given, it reads once, few, many or a size class.

length: 14
size: .
V: TRBV6-5
J: TRBJ2-1
D: TRBD2
CDR3: CASTVAGGPFEQFF
DNA: TGTGCCAGCACCGTAGCGGGGGGGCCATTTGAGCAGTTCTTC

length: 17
size: .
V: TRBV15
J: TRBJ2-3
D: .
CDR3: CATSRDHPSSVADTQYF
DNA: TGTGCCACCAGCAGAGATCACCCTTCAAGCGTGGCAGATACGCAGTATTTT

length: 16
size: .
V: TRBV5-1
J: TRBJ1-6
D: .
CDR3: CASSLRLATYNSPLHF
DNA: TGCGCCAGCAGCTTGCGCTTGGCAACCTATAATTCACCCCTCCACTTT

length: 11
size: .
V: TRBV4-1
J: TRBJ1-1
D: .
CDR3: CASSQDRLAFF
DNA: TGCGCCAGCAGCCAAGACAGATTGGCTTTCTTT

length: 14
size: .
V: TRBV18
J: TRBJ2-2
D: .
CDR3: CASSPQANTGELFF
DNA: TGTGCCAGCTCACCACAAGCAAACACCGGGGAGCTGTTTTTT

length: 13
size: .
V: TRBV18
J: TRBJ2-7
D: TRBD1
CDR3: CASSPRGQGEQYF
DNA: TGTGCCAGCTCACCCCGGGGACAGGGTGAGCAGTACTTC

length: 16
size: .
V: TRBV7-6
J: TRBJ1-3
D: TRBD1
CDR3: CASSPRTGLSGNTIYF
DNA: TGTGCCAGCAGCCCACGGACAGGTCTCTCTGGAAACACCATATATTTT

length: 14
size: .
V: TRBV3-1/TRBV3-2
J: TRBJ2-7
D: .
CDR3: CASSQGRGSYEQYF
DNA: TGTGCCAGCAGCCAAGGGCGGGGCTCCTACGAGCAGTACTTC

length: 17
size: .
V: TRBV27
J: TRBJ1-6
D: .
CDR3: CASSRRTLPADNSPLHF
DNA: TGTGCCAGCAGTCGAAGGACACTCCCAGCCGATAATTCACCCCTCCACTTT

length: 15
size: few
V: TRBV28
J: TRBJ1-1
D: .
CDR3: CASSSGGVENTEAFF
DNA: TGTGCCAGCAGTTCCGGGGGGGTGGAGAACACTGAAGCTTTCTTT

length: 13
size: .
V: TRBV6-5
J: TRBJ2-2
D: .
CDR3: CASTLAATGELFF
DNA: TGTGCCAGCACTCTTGCGGCGACCGGGGAGCTGTTTTTT

length: 14
size: once
V: TRBV10-2
J: TRBJ1-4
D: .
CDR3: CASSVTGMGEKLFF
DNA: TGCGCCAGCAGCGTCACAGGGATGGGCGAAAAACTGTTTTTT

length: 16
size: .
V: TRBV11-3
J: TRBJ2-1
D: .
CDR3: CASSLGPGGIGDEQFF
DNA: TGTGCCAGCAGCTTAGGGCCAGGGGGGATTGGCGATGAGCAGTTCTTC

length: 16
size: .
V: TRBV5-6
J: TRBJ2-1
D: .
CDR3: CASSGWGDSSYNEQFF
DNA: TGTGCCAGCAGCGGATGGGGGGATAGCTCCTACAATGAGCAGTTCTTC

length: 14
size: .
V: TRBV6-5
J: TRBJ2-7
D: TRBD1
CDR3: CASSYSRDRYEQYF
DNA: TGTGCCAGCAGTTACTCCCGGGACAGATACGAGCAGTACTTC

length: 13
size: once
V: TRBV18
J: TRBJ2-5
D: TRBD1
CDR3: CASSYYRGETQYF
DNA: TGTGCCAGCTCGTATTACAGGGGGGAGACCCAGTACTTC

length: 14
size: .
V: TRBV3-1/TRBV3-2
J: TRBJ2-7
D: .
CDR3: CASSQVWGDGEQYF
DNA: TGTGCCAGCAGCCAAGTGTGGGGAGACGGCGAGCAGTACTTC

length: 14
size: .
V: TRBV28
J: TRBJ1-2
D: .
CDR3: CASSYPIAAGGYTF
DNA: TGTGCCAGCAGTTACCCCATCGCCGCGGGAGGCTACACCTTC

length: 10
size: .
V: TRBV20-1
J: TRBJ2-1
D: .
CDR3: CSASRLEQFF
DNA: TGCAGTGCTTCACGACTGGAGCAGTTCTTC

length: 15
size: .
V: TRBV28
J: TRBJ2-7
D: TRBD2
CDR3: CASSLALAVEWEQYF
DNA: TGTGCCAGCAGTTTGGCCCTAGCGGTCGAGTGGGAGCAGTACTTC

length: 20
size: once
V: TRBV18
J: TRBJ2-3
D: TRBD1
CDR3: CASSPLRGTGARVPTDTQYF
DNA: TGTGCCAGCTCACCCCTGAGGGGGACAGGGGCTAGGGTCCCCACAGATACGCAGTATTTT

length: 13
size: .
V: TRBV28
J: TRBJ1-2
D: TRBD1
CDR3: CASSPGGFYGYTF
DNA: TGTGCCAGCAGCCCAGGGGGCTTCTATGGCTACACCTTC

length: 15
size: .
V: TRBV18
J: TRBJ1-3
D: .
CDR3: CASSPAPDSGNTIYF
DNA: TGTGCCAGCTCACCGGCCCCAGACTCTGGAAACACCATATATTTT

length: 18
size: .
V: TRBV5-1
J: TRBJ2-3
D: .
CDR3: CASSLYSLALTSTDTQYF
DNA: TGCGCCAGCAGCTTGTATAGCCTAGCGCTAACTAGCACAGATACGCAGTATTTT

length: 15
size: .
V: TRBV5-1
J: TRBJ2-3
D: TRBD2
CDR3: CASSLGSSGGDTQYF
DNA: TGCGCCAGCAGCTTAGGCTCGAGCGGGGGAGATACGCAGTATTTT

length: 15
size: medium-sized
V: TRBV27
J: TRBJ2-5
D: .
CDR3: CASSSRLEFGETQYF
DNA: TGTGCCAGCAGTTCACGACTGGAATTTGGGGAGACCCAGTACTTC

length: 12
size: .
V: TRBV6-5
J: TRBJ1-2
D: .
CDR3: CASSYAGNGYTF
DNA: TGTGCCAGCAGTTACGCAGGGAATGGCTACACCTTC

length: 18
size: few
V: TRBV4-1
J: TRBJ2-5
D: TRBD2
CDR3: CASSQEAGLAGLGETQYF
DNA: TGCGCCAGCAGCCAAGAAGCGGGACTAGCGGGACTGGGGGAGACCCAGTACTTC

length: 16
size: .
V: TRBV15
J: TRBJ2-5
D: TRBD1
CDR3: CATSRGRTGGEETQYF
DNA: TGTGCCACCAGCAGAGGGAGGACAGGGGGGGAAGAGACCCAGTACTTC

length: 14
size: few
V: TRBV5-6
J: TRBJ1-6
D: TRBD1
CDR3: CASSYRDRNSPLHF
DNA: TGTGCCAGCAGCTACCGGGACAGAAATTCACCCCTCCACTTT

length: 13
size: .
V: TRBV10-1
J: TRBJ1-2
D: .
CDR3: CASSETSGHGYTF
DNA: TGCGCCAGCAGTGAGACTTCAGGGCATGGCTACACCTTC

length: 16
size: .
V: TRBV7-9
J: TRBJ1-1
D: TRBD1
CDR3: CASSLALGRGQTEAFF
DNA: TGTGCCAGCAGCTTAGCGCTTGGCAGGGGACAGACTGAAGCTTTCTTT